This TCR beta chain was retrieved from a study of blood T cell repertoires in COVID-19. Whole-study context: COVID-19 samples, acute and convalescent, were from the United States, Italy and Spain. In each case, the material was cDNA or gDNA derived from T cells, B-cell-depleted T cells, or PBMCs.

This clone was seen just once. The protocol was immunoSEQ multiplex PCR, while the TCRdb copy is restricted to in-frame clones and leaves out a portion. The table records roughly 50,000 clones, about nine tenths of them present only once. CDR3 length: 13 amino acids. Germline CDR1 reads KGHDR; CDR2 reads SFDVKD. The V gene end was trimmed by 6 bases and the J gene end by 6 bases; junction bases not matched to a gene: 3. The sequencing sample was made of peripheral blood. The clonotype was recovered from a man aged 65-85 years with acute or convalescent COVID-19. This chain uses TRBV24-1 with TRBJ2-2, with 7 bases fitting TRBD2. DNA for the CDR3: TGTGCCACCAGTCAGGGAGGGTCCGGGGAGCTGTTTTTT. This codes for CATSQGGSGELFF.